This is a list of T cell receptor beta chains from one sample in a study of identical twins. TCRdb recomputed calls from the 5' RACE reads with MiXCR, one row per CDR3 protein. The sample has approximately 500,000 distinct CDR3 sequences; roughly 26% are singletons. These data were likewise used in another study, on T cells expressing NK-cell markers.

Sequenced sample: CD4+ T cells sorted from blood. Every receptor here comes from a woman aged 18-29 years in good health. CDR3s include the opening cysteine and the closing phenylalanine or tryptophan. A D gene is named only where the DNA matches it firmly. Clone size is given for some rows only: seen once, a few or many times, or a class if the clone is expanded.

TRBD1,TRBV6-2/TRBV6-3,.,TRBJ2-7,TGTGCCAGCACCCGAAGGGGACAGGGGGCAAACTACGAGCAGTACTTC,CASTRRGQGANYEQYF
.,TRBV29-1,many,TRBJ2-1,TGCAGCGTCCTGGGGGGAGCACTCGCTAATGAGCAGTTCTTC,CSVLGGALANEQFF
.,TRBV11-2,.,TRBJ2-1,TGTGCCAGCAGCTTGGGAGCCGTCTACAATGAGCAGTTCTTC,CASSLGAVYNEQFF
.,TRBV10-3,.,TRBJ1-1,TGTGCCACCCGCAGGGACACTGAAGCTTTCTTT,CATRRDTEAFF
.,TRBV5-1,few,TRBJ1-4,TGCGCCAGCAGCTTGGACAGCCCTGAAAAACTGTTTTTT,CASSLDSPEKLFF
TRBD2,TRBV20-1,.,TRBJ2-1,TGCAGCGCCCTCGTGGGAGCGGGGATCAACAATGAGCAGTTCTTC,CSALVGAGINNEQFF
.,TRBV6-2/TRBV6-3,.,TRBJ2-3,TGTGCCAGCAGTTACATGGACAGTGCGGGAGATACGCAGTATTTT,CASSYMDSAGDTQYF
TRBD1,TRBV5-1,.,TRBJ2-1,TGCGCCAGCAGCCCCGACAGGGGCTCCCCTCAAATCAATGAGCAGTTCTTC,CASSPDRGSPQINEQFF
TRBD2,TRBV29-1,few,TRBJ2-7,TGCAGCGCCTTTGGACTAGCGGGGGACGAGCAGTACTTC,CSAFGLAGDEQYF
.,TRBV29-1,.,TRBJ2-7,TGCAGCGTTGCCGCGGACCCCATCTACGAGCAGTACTTC,CSVAADPIYEQYF
.,TRBV5-1,few,TRBJ1-1,TGCGCCAGCAGCTGGCCCCCCGCCGGGTTCACTGAAGCTTTCTTT,CASSWPPAGFTEAFF
.,TRBV27,few,TRBJ2-3,TGTGCCAGCAGTTTGAGGCAGGTTGATAGGTATACGCAGTATTTT,CASSLRQVDRYTQYF